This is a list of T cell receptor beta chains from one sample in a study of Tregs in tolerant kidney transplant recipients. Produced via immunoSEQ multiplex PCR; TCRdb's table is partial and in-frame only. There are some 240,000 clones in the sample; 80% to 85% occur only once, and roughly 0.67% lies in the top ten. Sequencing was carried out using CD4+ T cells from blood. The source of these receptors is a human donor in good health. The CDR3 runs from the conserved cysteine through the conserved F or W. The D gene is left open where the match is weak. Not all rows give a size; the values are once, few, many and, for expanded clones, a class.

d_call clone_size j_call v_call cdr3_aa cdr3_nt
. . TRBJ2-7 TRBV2 CASSGTDGAEQYF TGTGCCAGCAGTGGGACCGATGGGGCCGAGCAGTACTTC
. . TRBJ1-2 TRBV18 CASSPTGNGYTF TGTGCCAGCTCACCAACAGGGAATGGCTACACCTTC
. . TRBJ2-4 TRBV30 CAWSGSGQQNIPLAKNIQYF TGTGCCTGGAGTGGCTCGGGGCAGCAGAATATACCTTTAGCCAAAAACATTCAGTACTTC
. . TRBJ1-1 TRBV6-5 CASSRLDKRNTEAFF TGTGCCAGCTCCAGACTGGATAAACGGAACACTGAAGCTTTCTTT
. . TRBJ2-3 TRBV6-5 CASSYYQQTDTQYF TGTGCCAGCAGTTACTATCAGCAGACAGATACGCAGTATTTT
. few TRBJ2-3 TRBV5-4 CASSWGSKKTDTQYF TGTGCCAGCAGCTGGGGGAGTAAGAAGACAGATACGCAGTATTTT
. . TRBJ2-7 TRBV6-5 CASRVWYGSYEQYF TGTGCCAGCAGGGTATGGTACGGAAGCTACGAGCAGTACTTC
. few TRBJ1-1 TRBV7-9 CASSLPGGDTEAFF TGTGCCAGCAGCTTACCCGGTGGGGACACTGAAGCTTTCTTT
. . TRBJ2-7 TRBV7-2 CASSFPGGRHEQYF TGTGCCAGCAGCTTTCCGGGCGGACGCCACGAGCAGTACTTC
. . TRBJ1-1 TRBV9 CASSVAVNTEAFF TGTGCCAGCAGCGTGGCCGTGAACACTGAAGCTTTCTTT
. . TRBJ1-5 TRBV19 CASSRGEPQHF TGTGCCAGTAGCCGAGGGGAGCCCCAGCATTTT
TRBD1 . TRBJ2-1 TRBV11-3 CASSFSPGTENEQFF TGTGCCAGCAGCTTTAGTCCCGGGACAGAGAATGAGCAGTTCTTC
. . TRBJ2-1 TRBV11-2 CASSLGLGGDEQFF TGTGCCAGCAGCTTAGGACTAGGGGGTGATGAGCAGTTCTTC
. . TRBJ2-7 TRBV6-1 CASSEALQDPRYEQYF TGTGCCAGCAGTGAAGCGCTTCAGGACCCGCGCTACGAGCAGTACTTC
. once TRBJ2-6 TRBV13 CASSLYGSGANVLTF TGTGCCAGCAGCTTATACGGCTCTGGGGCCAACGTCCTGACTTTC
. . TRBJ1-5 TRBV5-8 CASSLGDRGGNQPQHF TGTGCCAGCAGCCTGGGGGATAGGGGTGGCAATCAGCCCCAGCATTTT
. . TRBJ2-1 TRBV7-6 CASSSLASTYNEQFF TGTGCCAGCAGCTCGCTAGCTTCCACCTACAATGAGCAGTTCTTC
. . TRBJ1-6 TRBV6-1 CASRERVYTPLHF TGTGCCAGCAGAGAGAGGGTCTATACACCCCTCCACTTT
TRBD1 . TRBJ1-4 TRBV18 CATGTSGQGREKLFF TGTGCCACGGGCACCTCTGGACAGGGGCGTGAAAAACTGTTTTTT
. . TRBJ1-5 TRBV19 CASSRTQGPAQHF TGTGCCAGTAGTCGGACACAAGGCCCGGCCCAGCATTTT
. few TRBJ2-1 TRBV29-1 CSVVVQGTHNEQFF TGCAGCGTTGTTGTGCAGGGAACCCACAATGAGCAGTTCTTC
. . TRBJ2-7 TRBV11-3 CASSTGGSYEQYF TGTGCCAGCAGCACCGGGGGATCCTACGAGCAGTACTTC
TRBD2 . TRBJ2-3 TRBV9 CASSVASGSIADTQYF TGTGCCAGCAGCGTAGCTAGCGGGAGTATAGCAGATACGCAGTATTTT
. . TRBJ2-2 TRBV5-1 CASSLAGRGTGELFF TGCGCCAGCAGCTTGGCTGGCAGGGGCACCGGGGAGCTGTTTTTT
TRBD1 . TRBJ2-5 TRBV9 CASSVAPTGSQETQYF TGTGCCAGCAGCGTAGCTCCGACAGGGTCCCAAGAGACCCAGTACTTC
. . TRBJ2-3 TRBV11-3 CASSLDFPADTQYF TGTGCCAGCAGCTTAGATTTCCCTGCAGATACGCAGTATTTT
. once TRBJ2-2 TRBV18 CASSPPSLGDTGELFF TGTGCCAGCTCACCACCCAGCCTTGGCGACACCGGGGAGCTGTTTTTT
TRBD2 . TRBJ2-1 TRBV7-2 CASTLGGTSGLYNEQFF TGTGCCAGCACCCTGGGAGGGACTAGCGGGCTCTACAATGAGCAGTTCTTC
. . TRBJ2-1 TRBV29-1 CSVSRVLVYEQFF TGCAGCGTTTCTAGGGTCCTTGTCTATGAGCAGTTCTTC
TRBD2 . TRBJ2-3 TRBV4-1 CASSQELAGGGDTQYF TGCGCCAGCAGCCAGGAACTAGCGGGAGGGGGTGATACGCAGTATTTT
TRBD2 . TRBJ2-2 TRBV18 CASSPRTSGSRTGELFF TGTGCCAGCTCGCCTAGGACTAGCGGGAGTCGGACCGGGGAGCTGTTTTTT
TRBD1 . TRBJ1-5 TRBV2 CASTEGQGRQPQHF TGTGCCAGCACCGAGGGACAGGGCAGGCAGCCCCAGCATTTT
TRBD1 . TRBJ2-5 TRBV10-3 CAISESTGGQTQYF TGTGCCATCAGTGAGTCGACAGGGGGACAGACCCAGTACTTC
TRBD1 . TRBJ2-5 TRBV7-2 CASRDRAETQYF TGTGCCAGCCGGGACAGGGCTGAGACCCAGTACTTC
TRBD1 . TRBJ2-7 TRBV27 CASSIMTGGFYEQYF TGTGCCAGCAGTATCATGACAGGGGGGTTCTACGAGCAGTACTTC
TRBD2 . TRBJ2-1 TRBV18 CASSPGGGDYNEQFF TGTGCCAGCTCCCCTGGGGGGGGAGACTACAATGAGCAGTTCTTC
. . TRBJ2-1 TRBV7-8 CASSLREGNEQFF TGTGCCAGCAGCTTAAGAGAGGGGAATGAGCAGTTCTTC
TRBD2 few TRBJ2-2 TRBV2 CASRELAGFTGELFF TGTGCCAGCAGAGAACTAGCGGGGTTCACCGGGGAGCTGTTTTTT
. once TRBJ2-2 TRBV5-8 CASSFRSGGPSNTGELFF TGTGCCAGCAGCTTTCGGTCCGGGGGGCCATCGAACACCGGGGAGCTGTTTTTT
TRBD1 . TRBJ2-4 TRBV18 CASSLTGSGDIQYF TGTGCCAGCTCACTGACAGGGTCCGGGGACATTCAGTACTTC
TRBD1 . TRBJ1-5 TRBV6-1 CASGTGGRSQHF TGTGCCAGCGGGACAGGGGGCCGGTCCCAGCATTTT
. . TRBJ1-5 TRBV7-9 CASSPGTPDQPQHF TGTGCCAGCAGCCCCGGGACCCCCGATCAGCCCCAGCATTTT